One sample yielded the 17 T cell receptor beta chains listed below, sequenced in a study of T cell changes during pregnancy in multiple sclerosis. TCRdb's table, derived via immunoSEQ multiplex PCR, lists solely in-frame clones and lacks some. The table lists 84,000 or so clones, around 94% of them singletons. The sequencing here drew on peripheral blood, taken in the third trimester of pregnancy. These receptors came from a female donor with multiple sclerosis, enrolled in a pregnancy study.

The gene calls are TRBV5-1 and TRBJ2-3; the D gene is possibly TRBD2 (5 bases). The germline CDR1 and CDR2 sequences are SGHRS and YFSETQ. V was shortened by 3 bases and J by 3 bases, with 14 bases between the two germline ends. The CDR3 consists of 15 residues. CDR3 amino acids: CASSSGVVGTDTQYF. The CDR3 DNA is TGCGCCAGCAGCTCCGGGGTGGTCGGTACAGATACGCAGTATTTT.

The rearrangement uses TRBV10-2 and TRBJ2-2, with 8 bases identical to TRBD2. With V trimmed by 8 bases and J by 5 bases, 7 bases remained unmatched. The CDR3 covers 14 residues. From germline, CDR1 is WSHSY and CDR2 SAAADI. The CDR3 sequence: CASVGAGDTGELFF. The CDR3 nucleotides read TGCGCCAGCGTAGGAGCGGGAGATACCGGGGAGCTGTTTTTT.

The chain couples TRBV30 to TRBJ2-7, with D possibly being TRBD2 (6 bases). The germline V gene has CDR1 GTSNPN and CDR2 SVGIG (reference sequence). V was clipped by 4 bases and J by 2 bases, with 24 bases between them. The CDR3 length is 17 residues. CDR3 DNA: TGTGCCTGGACAGGGAGAGGTTCCGGGACTCTCACCTACGAGCAGTACTTC. This sequence encodes CAWTGRGSGTLTYEQYF.

Remarks on this clone: A junction end diverges from the germline sequence, so it may reflect a read error. This chain joins TRBV19 and TRBJ1-1; D call uncertain. There are 12 residues in the CDR3. The germline CDR1 and CDR2 sequences are LNHDA and SQIVND (reference sequence). CDR3 loop: CASMTGNPEAFF. As DNA, the CDR3 is TGTGCCAGTATGACGGGGAACCCTGAAGCTTTCTTT.

The CDR3 nucleotides are TGTGCCAGCAGCCCGCAGGGGGTCCGGGACACAGATACGCAGTATTTT. Translated: CASSPQGVRDTDTQYF. This chain uses TRBV7-9 with TRBJ2-3; 7 bases match TRBD1. J was trimmed by 2 bases and V by 5 bases; bases with no gene match: 10. The germline V gene encodes CDR1 SEHNR and CDR2 FQNEAQ (reference sequence). The CDR3 consists of 16 residues.

V gene TRBV11-1 combines with J gene TRBJ2-7; 9 bases align to TRBD1. Germline-derived CDR1 and CDR2 are SGHAT and FQDESV (reference sequence). The CDR3 is 14 residues long. Unmatched junction bases numbered 6, after V lost 6 bases and J lost 3 bases. The CDR3 sequence is CASSHGQGSYEQYF. CDR3 in DNA: TGTGCCAGCAGTCACGGACAGGGGAGCTACGAGCAGTACTTC.

In this sample, this clone turned up a few times. This chain links TRBV10-2 with TRBJ2-7; 9 bases are shared with TRBD2. Germline trimming cut 8 bases from V and 7 bases from J; bases unmatched to any gene: 9. This CDR3 is 13 amino acids long. The germline V gene has CDR1 WSHSY and CDR2 SAAADI. CDR3 nucleotide sequence: TGCGCCAGCCGCAGCGGGAGGTACCTGGAGCAGTACTTC. Protein: CASRSGRYLEQYF.

The chain recombines TRBV5-1 with TRBJ2-1, with D unclear. Trimming took 0 bases from V and 6 from J, leaving 7 bases between them. The CDR3 is 13 residues long. Germline CDR1 is SGHRS and CDR2 is YFSETQ. This CDR3 reads CASSLGSGNEQFF. The CDR3, as DNA: TGCGCCAGCAGCTTGGGGTCCGGCAATGAGCAGTTCTTC.

The genes are TRBV7-9 and TRBJ1-2; 10 bases fit TRBD1. Trimming removed 4 bases from V and 8 bases from J; junction bases left unmatched: 19. This CDR3 contains 18 residues. Per the germline V gene, CDR1 is SEHNR and CDR2 is FQNEAQ (reference sequence). CDR3: CASSYLRGRPGQGTGYTF. CDR3 in DNA: TGTGCCAGCAGCTACCTTAGAGGTAGACCGGGACAGGGGACCGGCTACACCTTC.

This clone is categorized as medium-sized. V is TRBV28 and J is TRBJ2-5; TRBD2 agrees at 13 bases. Germline CDR1 MDHEN, CDR2 SYDVKM. This CDR3 has 22 residues. V lost 3 bases to trimming and J lost 2 bases; unmatched junction nucleotides: 21. The CDR3 DNA sequence: TGTGCCAGCAGTTTCCTGATACAGGGAGGATGGACTAGCGGGAGACCTCAAGAGACCCAGTACTTC. It specifies CASSFLIQGGWTSGRPQETQYF.

The rearrangement joins TRBV18 to TRBJ2-7; D is undetermined. The germline CDR1 and CDR2 sequences are KGHSH and LQKENI. Between the trimmed V and J ends, which lost 2 bases and 2 bases, there was a span of 10 bases. The CDR3 extends over 14 amino acids. The chain's CDR3 is CASSPGVGPYEQYF. DNA of the CDR3: TGTGCCAGCTCACCAGGAGTGGGTCCCTACGAGCAGTACTTC.

The chain has TRBV9 and TRBJ2-1, with 9 positions matching TRBD2. CDR3 length: 15 residues. CDR1 SGDLS and CDR2 YYNGEE come from the germline V gene. The ends lost 3 bases at V and 4 bases at J; junction bases unmatched: 5. DNA for the CDR3: TGTGCCAGCAGCGCGGTAGCGGGAGTATACAATGAGCAGTTCTTC. Translated, it gives CASSAVAGVYNEQFF.

V and J are TRBV28 and TRBJ2-2; D possibly corresponds to TRBD2 (6 bases). Germline V gives CDR1 MDHEN, CDR2 SYDVKM. Trimming pared 5 bases from V and 7 bases from J, leaving 17 bases between. The CDR3 sequence is 15 residues long. In nucleotides, the CDR3 is TGTGCCAGCAGTCGGGGGACTTCCGGGAGCGGGGAGCTGTTTTTT. Its protein is CASSRGTSGSGELFF.

CDR3 amino acids: CASSLKLAGAPGELFF. For the CDR3, the DNA is TGTGCCAGCTCTCTCAAACTAGCGGGAGCCCCCGGGGAGCTGTTTTTT. V is TRBV18 and J is TRBJ2-2, with 11 bases matching TRBD2. Germline CDR1 reads KGHSH; CDR2 reads LQKENI. Trimming at V came to 6 bases and at J to 6 bases, leaving 9 bases not matched to a gene. This CDR3 is built from 16 residues.

The V call is TRBV6-1, the J call TRBJ2-7, with D uncertain. This CDR3 is 13 amino acids long. V shed 3 bases and J shed 0 bases, with 6 bases lying between them. CDR1 is MNHNS, CDR2 SASEGT, per germline. In DNA form, the CDR3 reads TGTGCCAGCAGTGAGCCTAGCTCCTACGAGCAGTACTTC. Translated, it gives CASSEPSSYEQYF.

The chain is built from TRBV9 and TRBJ2-2; TRBD2 is a possible D gene (5 bases). Trimming took 0 bases from V and 1 from J, leaving 19 bases between them. The CDR3 extends over 19 amino acids. The V gene's germline CDR1 is SGDLS and CDR2 YYNGEE. CDR3 protein: CASSVGRRNLVLNTGELFF. CDR3 DNA sequence: TGTGCCAGCAGCGTAGGCCGGAGGAACCTTGTTTTGAACACCGGGGAGCTGTTTTTT. Based on the CDR3 plus reference TRBV9 and TRBJ2-2, the full variable domain is DSGVTQTPKHLITATGQRVTLRCSPRSGDLSVYWYQQSLDQGLQFLIQYYNGEERAKGNILERFSAQQFPDLHSELNLSSLELGDSALYFCASSVGRRNLVLNTGELFFGEGSRLTVL.

There are a few counts of this clone. The chain links TRBV30 to TRBJ1-1; no clear D gene. Germline CDR1 reads GTSNPN; CDR2 reads SVGIG (reference sequence). The CDR3 has 14 amino acids. V lost 5 bases to trimming and J lost 0 bases, with 13 bases between them. CDR3 bases: TGTGCCTGGGCTCTCAACAGCCTGAACACTGAAGCTTTCTTT. This encodes CAWALNSLNTEAFF.